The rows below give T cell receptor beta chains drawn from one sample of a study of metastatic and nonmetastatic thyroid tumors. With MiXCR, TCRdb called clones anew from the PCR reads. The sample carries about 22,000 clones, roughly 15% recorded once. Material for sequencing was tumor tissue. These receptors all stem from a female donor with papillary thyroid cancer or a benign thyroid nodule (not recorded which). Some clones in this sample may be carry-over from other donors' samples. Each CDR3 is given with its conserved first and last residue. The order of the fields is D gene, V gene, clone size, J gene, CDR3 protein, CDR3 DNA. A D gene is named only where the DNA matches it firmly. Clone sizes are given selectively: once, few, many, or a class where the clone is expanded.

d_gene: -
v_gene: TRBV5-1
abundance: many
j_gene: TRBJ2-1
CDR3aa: CASRERQFYNEQFF
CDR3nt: TGCGCCAGCAGGGAAAGACAGTTCTACAATGAGCAGTTCTTC

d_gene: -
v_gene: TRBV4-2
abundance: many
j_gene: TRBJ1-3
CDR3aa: CASSQDSGSSGNTIYF
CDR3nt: TGTGCCAGCAGCCAAGATTCGGGAAGCTCTGGAAACACCATATATTTT

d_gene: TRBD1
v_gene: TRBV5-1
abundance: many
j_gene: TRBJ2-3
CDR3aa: CASSEGTQGGRTQYF
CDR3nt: TGCGCCAGCAGCGAAGGGACACAGGGGGGCCGTACGCAGTATTTT

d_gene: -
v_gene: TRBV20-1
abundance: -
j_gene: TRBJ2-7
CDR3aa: CSARWVVPGREQYF
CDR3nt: TGCAGTGCTAGATGGGTGGTGCCGGGCCGCGAGCAGTACTTC

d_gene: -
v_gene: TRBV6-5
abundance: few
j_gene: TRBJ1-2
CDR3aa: CASSYTCLEFYGYTF
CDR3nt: TGTGCCAGCAGTTACACATGCCTTGAGTTCTATGGCTACACCTTC

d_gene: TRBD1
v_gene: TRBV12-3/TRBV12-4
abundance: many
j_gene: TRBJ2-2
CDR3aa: CASLPGQGRSGELFF
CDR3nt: TGTGCCAGTCTCCCGGGACAGGGGAGGTCCGGGGAGCTGTTTTTT

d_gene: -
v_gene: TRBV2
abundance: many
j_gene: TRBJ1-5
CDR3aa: CASKGRVNQPQHF
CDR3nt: TGTGCCAGCAAGGGTAGGGTTAATCAGCCCCAGCATTTT

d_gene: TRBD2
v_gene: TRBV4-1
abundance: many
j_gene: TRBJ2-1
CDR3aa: CASSHTLGLAGGPGNEQFF
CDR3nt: TGCGCCAGCAGCCACACACTCGGACTAGCGGGAGGGCCGGGGAATGAGCAGTTCTTC

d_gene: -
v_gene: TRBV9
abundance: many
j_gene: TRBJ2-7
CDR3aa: CASSVAGSPYEQYF
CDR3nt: TGTGCCAGCAGCGTAGCTGGGAGTCCCTACGAGCAGTACTTC

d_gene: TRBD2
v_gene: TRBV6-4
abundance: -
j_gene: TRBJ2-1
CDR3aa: CASSDSGTSGSYNEQFF
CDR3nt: TGTGCCAGCAGTGACTCCGGGACTAGCGGGAGTTACAATGAGCAGTTCTTC

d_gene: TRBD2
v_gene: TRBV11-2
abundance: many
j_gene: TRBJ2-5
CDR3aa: CASSSTTSGHQETQYF
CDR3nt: TGTGCCAGCAGCTCGACCACTAGCGGCCACCAAGAGACCCAGTACTTC

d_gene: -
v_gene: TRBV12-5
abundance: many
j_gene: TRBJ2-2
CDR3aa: CASGLGHGNTGELFF
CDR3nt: TGTGCTAGTGGTTTGGGACACGGGAACACCGGGGAGCTGTTTTTT

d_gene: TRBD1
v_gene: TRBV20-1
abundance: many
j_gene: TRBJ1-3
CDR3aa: CSAPDRDRGSTIYF
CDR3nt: TGCAGTGCTCCCGACCGGGACAGGGGATCCACCATATATTTT

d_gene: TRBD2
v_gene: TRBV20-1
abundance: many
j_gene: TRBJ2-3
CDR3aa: CSARLSGVSDTQYF
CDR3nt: TGCAGTGCCCGACTTAGCGGGGTGTCAGATACGCAGTATTTT